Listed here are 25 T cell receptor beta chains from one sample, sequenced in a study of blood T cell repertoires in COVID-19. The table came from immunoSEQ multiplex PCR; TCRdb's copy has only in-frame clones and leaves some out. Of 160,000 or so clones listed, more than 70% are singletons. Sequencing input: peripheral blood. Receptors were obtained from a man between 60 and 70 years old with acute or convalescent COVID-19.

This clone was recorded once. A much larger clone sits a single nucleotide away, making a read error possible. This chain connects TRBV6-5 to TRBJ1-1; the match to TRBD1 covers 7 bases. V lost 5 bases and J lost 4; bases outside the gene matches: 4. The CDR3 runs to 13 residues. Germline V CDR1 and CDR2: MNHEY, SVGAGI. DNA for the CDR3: TGTGCCAGCAGTCCCGACAGGGCCACTGAAGCTTTCTTT. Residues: CASSPDRATEAFF.

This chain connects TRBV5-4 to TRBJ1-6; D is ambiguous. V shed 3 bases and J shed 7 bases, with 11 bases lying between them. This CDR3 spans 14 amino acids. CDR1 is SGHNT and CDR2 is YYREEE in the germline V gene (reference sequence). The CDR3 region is CASSSRTGNSPLHF. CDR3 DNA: TGTGCCAGCAGCTCGAGGACGGGGAATTCACCCCTCCACTTT.

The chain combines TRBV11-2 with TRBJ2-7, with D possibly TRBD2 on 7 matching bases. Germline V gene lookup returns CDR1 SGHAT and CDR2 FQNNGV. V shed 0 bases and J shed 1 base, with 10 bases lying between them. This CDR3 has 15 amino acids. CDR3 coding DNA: TGTGCCAGCAGCTTAGAGGGGGGGCTGTCCTACGAGCAGTACTTC. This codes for CASSLEGGLSYEQYF. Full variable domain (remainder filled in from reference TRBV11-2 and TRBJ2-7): EAGVAQSPRYKIIEKRQSVAFWCNPISGHATLYWYQQILGQGPKLLIQFQNNGVVDDSQLPKDRFSAERLKGVDSTLKIQPAKLEDSAVYLCASSLEGGLSYEQYFGPGTRLTVT.

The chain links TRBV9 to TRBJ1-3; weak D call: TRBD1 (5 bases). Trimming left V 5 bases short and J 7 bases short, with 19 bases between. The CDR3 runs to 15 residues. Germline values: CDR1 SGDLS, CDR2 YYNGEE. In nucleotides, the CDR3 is TGTGCCAGCAGTCATAGTGGAGGGGCTTGGAACACCATATATTTT. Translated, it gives CASSHSGGAWNTIYF. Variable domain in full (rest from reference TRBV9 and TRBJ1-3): DSGVTQTPKHLITATGQRVTLRCSPRSGDLSVYWYQQSLDQGLQFLIQYYNGEERAKGNILERFSAQQFPDLHSELNLSSLELGDSALYFCASSHSGGAWNTIYFGEGSWLTVV.

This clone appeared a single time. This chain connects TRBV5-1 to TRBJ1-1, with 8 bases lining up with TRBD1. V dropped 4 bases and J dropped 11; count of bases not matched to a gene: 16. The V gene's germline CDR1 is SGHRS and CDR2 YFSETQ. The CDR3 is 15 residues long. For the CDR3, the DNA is TGCGCCAGCAGCCCGACAGGGGCCAAAACCCTCAAGGCTTTCTTT. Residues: CASSPTGAKTLKAFF.

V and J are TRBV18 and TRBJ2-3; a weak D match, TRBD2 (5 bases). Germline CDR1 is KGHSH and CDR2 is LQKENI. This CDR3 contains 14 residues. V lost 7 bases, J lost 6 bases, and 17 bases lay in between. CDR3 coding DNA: TGTGCCAGCTTCTCGAGGGAGTATAAGGATACGCAGTATTTT. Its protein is CASFSREYKDTQYF.

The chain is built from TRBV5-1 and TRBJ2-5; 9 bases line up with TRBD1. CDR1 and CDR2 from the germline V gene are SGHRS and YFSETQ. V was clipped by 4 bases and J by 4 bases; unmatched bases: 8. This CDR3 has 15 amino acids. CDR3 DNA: TGCGCCAGCAGCGTCCGGGACAGGGTTGGAGAGACCCAGTACTTC. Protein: CASSVRDRVGETQYF.

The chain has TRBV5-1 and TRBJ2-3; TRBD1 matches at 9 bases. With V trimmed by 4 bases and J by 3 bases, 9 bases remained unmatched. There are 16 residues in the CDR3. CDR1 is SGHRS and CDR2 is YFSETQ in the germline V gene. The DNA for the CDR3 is TGCGCCAGCAGCCGCCCCTGGGACAGGGATACAGATACGCAGTATTTT. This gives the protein CASSRPWDRDTDTQYF.

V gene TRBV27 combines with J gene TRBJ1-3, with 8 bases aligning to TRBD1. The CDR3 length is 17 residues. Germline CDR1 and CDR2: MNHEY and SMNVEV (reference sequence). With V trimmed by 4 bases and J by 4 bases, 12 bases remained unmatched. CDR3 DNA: TGTGCCAGCAGTTCATGGGAGCAGGGGGCGAGGGGAAACACCATATATTTT. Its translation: CASSSWEQGARGNTIYF.

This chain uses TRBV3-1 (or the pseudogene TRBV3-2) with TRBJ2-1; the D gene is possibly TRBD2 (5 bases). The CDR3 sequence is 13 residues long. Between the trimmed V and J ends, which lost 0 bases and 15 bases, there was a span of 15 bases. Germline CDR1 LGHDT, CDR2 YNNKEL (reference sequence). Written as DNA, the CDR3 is TGTGCCAGCAGCCAAGAATGGACTGGTTCTTGGTTCTTC. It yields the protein CASSQEWTGSWFF.

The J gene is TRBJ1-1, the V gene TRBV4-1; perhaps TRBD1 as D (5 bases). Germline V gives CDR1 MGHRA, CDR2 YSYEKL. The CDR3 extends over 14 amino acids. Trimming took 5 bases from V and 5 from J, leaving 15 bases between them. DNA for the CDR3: TGCGCCAGCAGCGAGACCGGGGGAGCAACTGAAGCTTTCTTT. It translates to CASSETGGATEAFF.

The CDR3 is CASSIDSGLGYTF. The CDR3 coding sequence is TGTGCCAGTAGTATAGATTCAGGGCTTGGCTACACCTTC. This chain connects TRBV19 to TRBJ1-2, with D possibly being TRBD1 (5 bases). This CDR3 spans 13 amino acids. Trimming left V 0 bases short and J 7 bases short, with 9 bases between. Germline V gene sequence: CDR1 LNHDA, CDR2 SQIVND (reference sequence).

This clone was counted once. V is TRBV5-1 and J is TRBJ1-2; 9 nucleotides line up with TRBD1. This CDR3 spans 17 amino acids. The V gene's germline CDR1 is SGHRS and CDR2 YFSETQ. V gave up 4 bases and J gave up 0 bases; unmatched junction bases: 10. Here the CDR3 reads CASSKYRGPQTNYGYTF. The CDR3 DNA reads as TGCGCCAGCAGCAAGTACAGGGGGCCGCAGACTAACTATGGCTACACCTTC.

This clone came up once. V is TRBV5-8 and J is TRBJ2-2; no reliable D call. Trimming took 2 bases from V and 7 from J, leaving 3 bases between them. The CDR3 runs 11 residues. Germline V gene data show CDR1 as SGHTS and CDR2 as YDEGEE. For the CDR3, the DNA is TGTGCCAGCAGCTTCCTCGGGGAGCTGTTTTTT. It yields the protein CASSFLGELFF.

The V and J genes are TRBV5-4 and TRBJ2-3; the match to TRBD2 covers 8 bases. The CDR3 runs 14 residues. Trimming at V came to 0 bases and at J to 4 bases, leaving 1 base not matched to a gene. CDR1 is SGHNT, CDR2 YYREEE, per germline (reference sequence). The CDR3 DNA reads TGTGCCAGCAGCTTGGCGGGGGGGGCAGATACGCAGTATTTT. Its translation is CASSLAGGADTQYF.

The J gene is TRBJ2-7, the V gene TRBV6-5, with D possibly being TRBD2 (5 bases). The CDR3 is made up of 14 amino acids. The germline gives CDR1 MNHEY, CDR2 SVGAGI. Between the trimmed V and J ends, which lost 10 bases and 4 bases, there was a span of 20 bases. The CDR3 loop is CATQVGVSGYEQYF. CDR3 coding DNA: TGTGCCACCCAGGTTGGGGTTTCGGGATACGAGCAGTACTTC.

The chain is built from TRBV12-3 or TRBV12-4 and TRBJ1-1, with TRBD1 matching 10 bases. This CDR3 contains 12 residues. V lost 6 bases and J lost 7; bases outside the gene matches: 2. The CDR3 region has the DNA TGTGCCAGCAGCGACAGGGGGCATGAAGCTTTCTTT. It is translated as CASSDRGHEAFF.

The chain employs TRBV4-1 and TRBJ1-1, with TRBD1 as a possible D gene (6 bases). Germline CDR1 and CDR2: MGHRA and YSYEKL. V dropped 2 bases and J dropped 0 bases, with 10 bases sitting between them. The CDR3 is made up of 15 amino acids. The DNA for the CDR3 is TGCGCCAGCAGCCAACCCGACAGGTTGAACACTGAAGCTTTCTTT. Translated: CASSQPDRLNTEAFF.

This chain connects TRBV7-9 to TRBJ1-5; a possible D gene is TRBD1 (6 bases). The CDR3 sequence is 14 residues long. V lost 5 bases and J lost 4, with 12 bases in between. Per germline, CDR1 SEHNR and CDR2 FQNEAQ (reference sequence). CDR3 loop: CASSPGTNNQPQHF. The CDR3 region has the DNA TGTGCCAGCAGCCCCGGGACAAATAATCAGCCCCAGCATTTT.

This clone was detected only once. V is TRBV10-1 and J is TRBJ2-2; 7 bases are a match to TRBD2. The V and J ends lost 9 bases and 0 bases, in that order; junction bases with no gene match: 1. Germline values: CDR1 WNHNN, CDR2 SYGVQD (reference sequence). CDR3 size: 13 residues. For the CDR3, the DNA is TGCGCCAGTGGACTAGCGAACACCGGGGAGCTGTTTTTT. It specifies CASGLANTGELFF.

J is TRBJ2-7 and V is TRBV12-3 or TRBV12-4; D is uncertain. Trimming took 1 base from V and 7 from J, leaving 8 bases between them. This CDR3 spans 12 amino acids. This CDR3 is CASSLGLWEQYF. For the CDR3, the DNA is TGTGCCAGCAGTTTAGGGCTGTGGGAGCAGTACTTC.

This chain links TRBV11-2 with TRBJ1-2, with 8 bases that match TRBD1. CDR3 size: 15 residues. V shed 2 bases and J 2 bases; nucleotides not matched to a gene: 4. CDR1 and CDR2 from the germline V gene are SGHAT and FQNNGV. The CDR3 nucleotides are TGTGCCAGCAGCTTACCAGGGGGCGTCAACTATGGCTACACCTTC. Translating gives CASSLPGGVNYGYTF.

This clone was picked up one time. The CDR3 reads CASSESDRGYEQYF. The CDR3 DNA sequence: TGTGCCAGCAGTGAATCAGACAGGGGATACGAGCAGTACTTC. This rearrangement joins TRBV25-1 to TRBJ2-7, with 8 bases identical to TRBD1. Per germline, CDR1 MGHDK and CDR2 SYGVNS. CDR3 length: 14 amino acids. With V trimmed by 1 base and J by 4 bases, 3 bases remained unmatched.

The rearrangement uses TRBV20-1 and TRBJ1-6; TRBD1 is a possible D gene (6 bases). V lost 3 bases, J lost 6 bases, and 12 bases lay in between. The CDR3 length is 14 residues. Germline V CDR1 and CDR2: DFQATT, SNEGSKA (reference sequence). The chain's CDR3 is CSASSSRGNSPLHF. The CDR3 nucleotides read TGCAGTGCTAGTTCTTCCAGGGGTAATTCACCCCTCCACTTT.

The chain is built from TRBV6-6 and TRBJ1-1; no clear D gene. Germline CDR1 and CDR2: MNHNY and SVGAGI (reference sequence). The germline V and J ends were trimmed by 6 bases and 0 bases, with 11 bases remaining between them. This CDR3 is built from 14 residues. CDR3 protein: CASRSTGMNTEAFF. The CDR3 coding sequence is TGTGCCAGCAGATCAACCGGGATGAACACTGAAGCTTTCTTT.